These 25 T cell receptor beta chains originate from one sample sequenced in a study of cytomegalovirus exposure and HLA in healthy donors. PCR amplification relied on 60 Vbeta primers (plus 13 Jbeta primers). Profiling relied on immunoSEQ multiplex PCR, and the TCRdb table lists in-frame clones only, not all of them. The sample includes 150,000 to 200,000 clones, around 80% of them seen just once. The specimen sequenced was PBMCs. The receptors derive from a man aged 18-30 years in good health and CMV-seronegative.

The chain joins TRBV4-3 to TRBJ1-3, with D possibly being TRBD1 (6 bases). The CDR3 extends over 17 amino acids. The V gene's germline CDR1 is LGHNA and CDR2 YSLEER. V was trimmed by 1 base and J by 0 bases, leaving 13 bases between them. CDR3 DNA sequence: TGCGCCAGCAGCCAAGGAACAGGGAGAAGCTCTGGAAACACCATATATTTT. Its translation: CASSQGTGRSSGNTIYF.

The CDR3 coding sequence is TGTGCCAGCAGTCTCCCAGCGGGGGACACCGGGGAGCTGTTTTTT. Translated, it gives CASSLPAGDTGELFF. This rearrangement joins TRBV13 to TRBJ2-2; TRBD2 aligns across 8 bases. Germline V gene sequence: CDR1 PRHDT, CDR2 FYEKMQ (reference sequence). CDR3 size: 15 residues. V gave up 6 bases and J gave up 3 bases; unmatched junction bases: 6.

The chain combines TRBV13 with TRBJ2-7; D is ambiguous. V lost 4 bases and J lost 0, with 13 bases in between. This CDR3 has 15 residues. The germline V gene has CDR1 PRHDT and CDR2 FYEKMQ (reference sequence). The CDR3 is CASSYLGESSYEQYF. The CDR3 DNA sequence: TGTGCCAGCAGCTACCTAGGCGAAAGCTCCTACGAGCAGTACTTC.

This clone has a single count. CDR3 region: CASSRETLNEKLFF. The CDR3 nucleotides read TGCGCCAGCAGCCGGGAGACTCTTAATGAAAAACTGTTTTTT. The chain employs TRBV5-1 and TRBJ1-4; D remains unclear. Germline assignment: CDR1 SGHRS and CDR2 YFSETQ. Trimming shortened V by 4 bases and J by 4 bases, and 11 bases separated the two germline ends. The CDR3 sequence is 14 residues long. The full variable domain, rest sourced from reference TRBV5-1 and TRBJ1-4, is KAGVTQTPRYLIKTRGQQVTLSCSPISGHRSVSWYQQTPGQGLQFLFEYFSETQRNKGNFPGRFSGRQFSNSRSEMNVSTLELGDSALYLCASSRETLNEKLFFGSGTQLSVL.

The chain couples TRBV6-5 to TRBJ2-3; D gene ambiguous. Per germline, CDR1 MNHEY and CDR2 SVGAGI. The ends were cut back, 6 bases at V and 0 bases at J, with 7 bases in the middle. CDR3 length: 13 amino acids. The CDR3 coding sequence is TGTGCCAGCAGGCGCCCTAGCACAGATACGCAGTATTTT. It specifies CASRRPSTDTQYF.

The chain's CDR3 is CASSLKGQNYGYTF. CDR3 DNA: TGTGCCAGCAGCTTGAAGGGACAGAACTATGGCTACACCTTC. The V and J genes are TRBV7-2 and TRBJ1-2; 7 bases line up with TRBD1. The germline gives CDR1 SGHTA, CDR2 FQGNSA. The CDR3 has 14 amino acids. V shed 3 bases and J 2 bases; nucleotides not matched to a gene: 3.

This chain connects TRBV7-9 to TRBJ2-1; unclear D gene. Germline V CDR1 and CDR2: SEHNR, FQNEAQ (reference sequence). V was cut by 6 bases and J by 0 bases, with 6 bases left in between. The CDR3 spans 13 residues. Here the CDR3 DNA reads TGTGCCAGCAGGGGCAGCTCCTACAATGAGCAGTTCTTC. It is translated as CASRGSSYNEQFF.

V is TRBV6-1 and J is TRBJ1-1; D ambiguous. Germline CDR1 MNHNS, CDR2 SASEGT. The CDR3 has 15 residues. Trimming pared 6 bases from V and 2 bases from J, leaving 16 bases between. CDR3 DNA: TGTGCCAGCAGACGAATGAACCAGGCAAACACTGAAGCTTTCTTT. It translates to CASRRMNQANTEAFF.

The rearrangement joins TRBV29-1 to TRBJ2-4; 7 nucleotides align to TRBD2. This CDR3 is built from 14 residues. Losses at the gene ends were 6 bases for V and 6 bases for J; bases not matched to a gene: 11. Germline loops: CDR1 SQVTM, CDR2 ANQGSEA. The CDR3: CSVVGRQRLNIQYF. For the CDR3, the DNA is TGCAGCGTCGTCGGGAGGCAGAGGCTAAACATTCAGTACTTC.

The rearrangement joins TRBV19 to TRBJ1-2, with D perhaps TRBD1 (5 bases). The germline V gene encodes CDR1 LNHDA and CDR2 SQIVND (reference sequence). The V and J ends lost 4 bases and 7 bases respectively, with 16 bases between them. The CDR3 runs 14 residues. DNA of the CDR3: TGTGCCAGTAGTACCAAACCCGATCAGGGTGGCTACACCTTC. This codes for CASSTKPDQGGYTF.

The J gene is TRBJ1-1, the V gene TRBV19, with 8 positions matching TRBD1. The CDR3 has 15 amino acids. Germline V gene data show CDR1 as LNHDA and CDR2 as SQIVND (reference sequence). The junction had 10 bases not matched to a gene; V was cut back by 4 bases and J by 6 bases. The CDR3 DNA sequence: TGTGCCAGTAGTAGAACCGGGACAGGCCCTTCTGAAGCTTTCTTT. Residues: CASSRTGTGPSEAFF.

This sequence joins TRBV6-5 and TRBJ1-2; maybe TRBD1 (6 bases). This CDR3 comprises 14 residues. Trimming removed 6 bases from V and 2 bases from J, with 13 bases in between. CDR1 and CDR2 (germline): MNHEY, SVGAGI. The CDR3 region is CASSLGQTNYGYTF. The CDR3, as DNA: TGTGCCAGCAGCCTCGGACAGACCAACTATGGCTACACCTTC.

The chain links TRBV6-6 to TRBJ2-7; no reliable D call. Per germline, CDR1 MNHNY and CDR2 SVGAGI (reference sequence). V was trimmed by 8 bases and J by 0 bases, leaving 17 bases between them. The CDR3 spans 15 residues. The CDR3 sequence is CASLRSQEPSYEQYF. The CDR3 DNA sequence: TGTGCCAGCCTACGCTCGCAGGAACCCTCCTACGAGCAGTACTTC.

The chain joins TRBV7-3 to TRBJ2-2; 7 positions match TRBD2. CDR3 length equals 16 residues. J lost 1 base, V lost 1 base, and 3 bases had no gene match. Germline V gives CDR1 SGHTA, CDR2 FQGTGA. The CDR3 protein is CASSLIGGRNTGELFF. The CDR3 coding sequence is TGTGCCAGCAGCTTAATTGGCGGGAGGAACACCGGGGAGCTGTTTTTT.

The table lists this clone with a count of one. The CDR3 sequence is CASSLAPLGNEQFF. CDR3 bases: TGTGCCAGCAGCTTAGCGCCCCTAGGCAATGAGCAGTTCTTC. The V and J genes are TRBV7-2 and TRBJ2-1; D uncertain. This CDR3 region has 14 residues. V dropped 0 bases and J dropped 6 bases, with 9 bases sitting between them. The germline gives CDR1 SGHTA, CDR2 FQGNSA.

This clone appeared once. J is TRBJ2-5 and V is TRBV11-3; weak D call: TRBD2 (6 bases). This CDR3 is built from 15 residues. From germline, CDR1 is SGHNT and CDR2 YENEEA. Trimming stripped 3 bases from V and 2 bases from J, with 13 bases between. CDR3 loop: CASSLTSAGQETQYF. CDR3 DNA sequence: TGTGCCAGCAGCTTGACTAGTGCTGGGCAAGAGACCCAGTACTTC.

This chain joins TRBV5-4 and TRBJ2-1; tentative D call: TRBD2 (6 bases). The germline gives CDR1 SGHNT, CDR2 YYREEE (reference sequence). This CDR3 has 15 amino acids. Trimming removed 1 base at V and 2 bases at J, with 10 bases between. CDR3 bases: TGTGCCAGCAGCTTGAAAACGGGAGCCTACAATGAGCAGTTCTTC. It is translated as CASSLKTGAYNEQFF. The entire variable domain, with the rest obtained from reference TRBV5-4 and TRBJ2-1, is as follows: ETGVTQSPTHLIKTRGQQVTLRCSSQSGHNTVSWYQQALGQGPQFIFQYYREEENGRGNFPPRFSGLQFPNYSSELNVNALELDDSALYLCASSLKTGAYNEQFFGPGTRLTVL.

The chain recombines TRBV5-1 with TRBJ1-2; D is uncertain. Germline V lookup: CDR1 SGHRS, CDR2 YFSETQ. This CDR3 region has 13 residues. Trimming took 7 bases from V and 8 from J, leaving 18 bases between them. In nucleotides, the CDR3 is TGCGCCAGCTCCCGGGAATCGGCCTCAGGCTACACCTTC. It is translated as CASSRESASGYTF.

The chain uses TRBV5-8 and TRBJ2-5, with unresolved D. Trimming took off 4 bases at V and 1 base at J, with 11 bases between the two ends. The CDR3 is 14 residues long. Per germline, CDR1 SGHTS and CDR2 YDEGEE. The CDR3 DNA is TGTGCCAGCAGCCCTGGAGCAGCCCAAGAGACCCAGTACTTC. The encoded protein is CASSPGAAQETQYF.

This rearrangement joins TRBV11-2 to TRBJ2-7; TRBD1 matches at 7 bases. There are 12 residues in the CDR3. CDR1 is SGHAT and CDR2 is FQNNGV in the germline V gene. J gave up 5 bases and V 5 bases, and 3 bases lay outside the gene matches. CDR3 nucleotide sequence: TGTGCCAGCAGCATTCAGGGGGACGAGCAGTACTTC. Translating gives CASSIQGDEQYF.

This chain connects TRBV9 to TRBJ2-1, with D tentatively TRBD1 (5 bases). Trimming shortened V by 4 bases and J by 8 bases, and 13 bases separated the two germline ends. The CDR3 runs 13 residues. Germline V gene sequence: CDR1 SGDLS, CDR2 YYNGEE. The CDR3 DNA follows: TGTGCCAGCAGCTCTTTCAGGGCCGATGAGCAGTTCTTC. Protein: CASSSFRADEQFF.

The rearrangement joins TRBV6-5 to TRBJ2-1, with 7 bases aligning to TRBD1. Germline CDR1 reads MNHEY; CDR2 reads SVGAGI. V lost 4 bases to trimming and J lost 3 bases; unmatched junction nucleotides: 0. This CDR3 spans 13 amino acids. CDR3 DNA sequence: TGTGCCAGCAGTTGGGACAGCTACAATGAGCAGTTCTTC. It is translated as CASSWDSYNEQFF.

The V call is TRBV5-5, the J call TRBJ1-4; 7 nucleotides agree with TRBD1. CDR1 is SGHKS, CDR2 YYEKEE, per germline (reference sequence). There are 15 residues in the CDR3. J was trimmed by 7 bases and V by 4 bases; bases with no gene match: 10. CDR3 nucleotides: TGTGCCAGCAGCGATCTTACAGGGGAGGTTGAAAAACTGTTTTTT. Translation: CASSDLTGEVEKLFF.

The table lists this clone with a count of one. The CDR3 loop reads CASNPTSGGFGSYNEQFF. CDR3 sequence (DNA): TGCGCCAGCAACCCAACTAGCGGGGGGTTCGGCTCCTACAATGAGCAGTTCTTC. This chain joins TRBV10-1 and TRBJ2-1, with 12 positions matching TRBD2. Germline V gene lookup returns CDR1 WNHNN and CDR2 SYGVQD (reference sequence). V gave up 7 bases and J gave up 0 bases; unmatched junction bases: 10. There are 18 residues in the CDR3.

The chain links TRBV11-2 to TRBJ2-4, with no clear D. Germline CDR1 reads SGHAT; CDR2 reads FQNNGV. The CDR3 runs 16 residues. V dropped 5 bases and J dropped 1 base, with 15 bases sitting between them. The CDR3 DNA reads TGTGCCAGCAGCCCAGAAAGTGCTCGCGCCAAAAACATTCAGTACTTC. Amino acid sequence: CASSPESARAKNIQYF.